A single sample gave rise to the 14 T cell receptor beta chains below, sequenced in a study of blood T cell repertoires in COVID-19. Assay: immunoSEQ multiplex PCR; the TCRdb copy retains only in-frame clones and omits some. The data hold under 150,000 clones, with 55% to 70% observed a single time. Sequencing was performed on peripheral blood. The receptors derive from a woman between 65 and 79 years old with acute or convalescent COVID-19.

The chain links TRBV5-6 to TRBJ1-3; D is uncertain. V was shortened by 1 base and J by 1 base, with 9 bases between the two germline ends. CDR3 size: 15 residues. Germline V lookup: CDR1 SGHDT, CDR2 YYEEEE. CDR3 in amino acids: CASSLLGESGNTIYF. For the CDR3, the DNA is TGTGCCAGCAGCTTGCTGGGAGAATCTGGAAACACCATATATTTT. Full variable domain (remainder filled in from reference TRBV5-6 and TRBJ1-3): DAGVTQSPTHLIKTRGQQVTLRCSPKSGHDTVSWYQQALGQGPQFIFQYYEEEERQRGNFPDRFSGHQFPNYSSELNVNALLLGDSALYLCASSLLGESGNTIYFGEGSWLTVV.

V is TRBV5-6 and J is TRBJ2-1; tentative D call: TRBD1 (6 bases). The length of the CDR3 is 14 residues. The V end was cut by 0 bases, the J end by 10 bases, with 14 bases between. Germline V lookup: CDR1 SGHDT, CDR2 YYEEEE. CDR3 loop: CASSLGLGRGEQFF. DNA of the CDR3: TGTGCCAGCAGCTTGGGTTTAGGTAGGGGGGAGCAGTTCTTC.

This clone was recorded only once. The chain uses TRBV27 and TRBJ1-2; perhaps TRBD1 as D (6 bases). V was cut by 4 bases and J by 4 bases, with 19 bases left in between. The CDR3 runs 16 residues. Germline-derived CDR1 and CDR2 are MNHEY and SMNVEV (reference sequence). CDR3 region: CASSSGTSRTRYGYTF. The CDR3 DNA reads TGTGCCAGCAGTTCCGGGACAAGTAGAACCCGCTATGGCTACACCTTC.

The V call is TRBV10-2, the J call TRBJ2-3; possible D gene TRBD1, 6 bases. Germline-derived CDR1 and CDR2 are WSHSY and SAAADI. This CDR3 region has 13 residues. The V and J ends lost 3 bases and 6 bases respectively, with 10 bases between them. CDR3 in amino acids: CASSDRGDDTQYF. The CDR3 nucleotides read TGCGCCAGCAGTGACAGGGGCGACGATACGCAGTATTTT.

The V and J genes are TRBV11-1 and TRBJ2-7, with 11 bases matching TRBD2. CDR1 SGHAT and CDR2 FQDESV come from the germline V gene (reference sequence). After removal of 5 bases from V and 4 bases from J, the junction contained 7 bases not matched to a gene. The CDR3 covers 15 residues. The CDR3 sequence: CASSVGLAVPYEQYF. CDR3 coding DNA: TGTGCCAGCAGCGTGGGACTAGCGGTACCATACGAGCAGTACTTC.

This clone came up a few times. The chain employs TRBV9 and TRBJ1-2; possibly TRBD1 for D (5 bases). Trimming shortened V by 0 bases and J by 4 bases, and 13 bases separated the two germline ends. The CDR3 consists of 15 residues. Germline CDR1 SGDLS, CDR2 YYNGEE. The CDR3 DNA sequence: TGTGCCAGCAGCGTAGCTCTTCAGGGAAGCTATGGCTACACCTTC. Translating it yields CASSVALQGSYGYTF.

The chain uses TRBV18 and TRBJ1-1; a weak D match, TRBD1 (6 bases). Germline CDR1 reads KGHSH; CDR2 reads LQKENI. The length of the CDR3 is 14 residues. Trimming pared 4 bases from V and 1 base from J, leaving 10 bases between. The DNA of the CDR3 is TGTGCCAGCTCACTACTCAGGGGGAACACTGAAGCTTTCTTT. Protein sequence: CASSLLRGNTEAFF. Full variable domain (missing parts from reference TRBV18 and TRBJ1-1): NAGVMQNPRHLVRRRGQEARLRCSPMKGHSHVYWYRQLPEEGLKFMVYLQKENIIDESGMPKERFSAEFPKEGPSILRIQQVVRGDSAAYFCASSLLRGNTEAFFGQGTRLTVV.

Turning to this clone: Different DNA sequences within this sample yield the same CDR3. J is TRBJ1-2 and V is TRBV29-1; 9 nucleotides line up with TRBD1. CDR3 length equals 12 residues. The V and J ends lost 5 bases and 3 bases, in that order; junction bases with no gene match: 1. The germline V gene has CDR1 SQVTM and CDR2 ANQGSEA. Here the CDR3 DNA reads TGCAGCGTTCGACAGGGGGACTATGGCTACACCTTC. This codes for CSVRQGDYGYTF.

The chain combines TRBV4-3 with TRBJ1-4; D call uncertain. The CDR3 sequence is 15 residues long. Germline CDR1 is LGHNA and CDR2 is YSLEER. V was pared by 0 bases and J by 8 bases, with 13 bases between. The CDR3 sequence is CASSQDLSSGEKLFF. In DNA form, the CDR3 reads TGCGCCAGCAGCCAAGATCTTAGCTCCGGGGAAAAACTGTTTTTT.

This chain uses TRBV24-1 with TRBJ2-5; TRBD2 agrees at 10 bases. Germline V gene lookup returns CDR1 KGHDR and CDR2 SFDVKD. The CDR3 extends over 17 amino acids. The trim removed 5 bases at V and 0 bases at J, leaving 8 bases unmatched. The CDR3 is CATSGLSGTSDQETQYF. For the CDR3, the DNA is TGTGCCACCAGTGGGCTCTCCGGGACTAGCGACCAAGAGACCCAGTACTTC.

J is TRBJ2-3 and V is TRBV2; the D gene is possibly TRBD2 (5 bases). Germline V lookup: CDR1 SNHLY, CDR2 FYNNEI. CDR3 length equals 13 residues. The V and J ends lost 11 bases and 3 bases respectively, with 15 bases between them. The CDR3 DNA sequence: TGTGCCGGAGCGTTGGGGAGTACAGATACGCAGTATTTT. As protein: CAGALGSTDTQYF.

The rearrangement uses TRBV5-1 and TRBJ2-7; weak D call: TRBD1 (5 bases). Trimming took off 1 base at V and 6 bases at J, with 14 bases between the two ends. The V gene's germline CDR1 is SGHRS and CDR2 YFSETQ. The CDR3 sequence is 14 residues long. The CDR3 DNA follows: TGCGCCAGCAGCTTGTTAGGGGCCAACTCCGAGCAGTACTTC. Protein sequence: CASSLLGANSEQYF.

V is TRBV27 and J is TRBJ1-3; perhaps TRBD1 as D (6 bases). Germline V lookup: CDR1 MNHEY, CDR2 SMNVEV (reference sequence). V was clipped by 3 bases and J by 2 bases, with 11 bases between them. The CDR3 covers 15 residues. DNA of the CDR3: TGTGCCAGCAGTTTGACAGGTCACCCTGGAAACACCATATATTTT. The encoded protein is CASSLTGHPGNTIYF.

The gene calls are TRBV7-9 and TRBJ1-1, with no clear D. CDR3 length: 13 amino acids. Looked up from germline, CDR1 is SEHNR and CDR2 is FQNEAQ (reference sequence). The V gene lost 2 bases and the J gene lost 0 bases, with 4 bases spanning the gap. The CDR3 loop is CASSLYLNTEAFF. The CDR3 region has the DNA TGTGCCAGCAGCTTATATTTGAACACTGAAGCTTTCTTT.